This T cell receptor beta chain was profiled in a study of blood T cell repertoires in COVID-19. Study summary: Material from acute and convalescent COVID-19 was sourced from the United States, Italy and Spain. The analysed material was cDNA or gDNA that came from T cells, B-cell-depleted T cells, or PBMCs.

As handled by the study authors: Scientists estimated how many nucleated cells there were by amplifying reference gene primers. Data came from immunoSEQ multiplex PCR; TCRdb stores just in-frame clones and leaves some out. The V and J calls and clone size are taken from that table; D and trimming were inferred from the DNA. The table lists 210,000 or so clones, nearly 85% of them singletons. Seattle cases were enrolled at active infection and followed longitudinally. The germline V gene has CDR1 GTSNPN and CDR2 SVGIG (reference sequence). The CDR3 has 16 amino acids. V shed 8 bases and J 0 bases; nucleotides not matched to a gene: 11.

V usage is TRBV30 and J usage is TRBJ2-2; 8 positions agree with TRBD1. This TCR was sampled from a woman aged 30 to 39 with COVID-19, enrolled during active disease. Sequences were obtained from peripheral blood. The CDR3 DNA is TGTGCCGGGCAGGGGGCCCCACTCGCGAACACCGGGGAGCTGTTTTTT. It encodes CAGQGAPLANTGELFF.